The 5 T cell receptor beta chains given below trace back to one sample, sequenced in a study of blood T cell repertoires in COVID-19. Clones were read by immunoSEQ multiplex PCR, and TCRdb kept only the in-frame ones, dropping some. The sample lists about 110,000 clones, more than 80% occurring once. Material for sequencing was peripheral blood. These receptors originate from a woman aged 55-69 years with COVID-19, enrolled during active disease.

This rearrangement joins TRBV7-3 to TRBJ2-7; 12 positions agree with TRBD2. Germline CDR1 is SGHTA and CDR2 is FQGTGA. The CDR3 spans 16 residues. Unmatched junction bases numbered 11, after V lost 5 bases and J lost 6 bases. This CDR3 reads CASSPVLAGGIGEQYF. The CDR3 coding sequence is TGTGCCAGCAGCCCAGTACTAGCGGGGGGTATCGGCGAGCAGTACTTC.

Details on this clone: Other DNA sequences within the sample encode an identical CDR3. The chain couples TRBV7-3 to TRBJ1-1; no clear D gene. The germline V gene encodes CDR1 SGHTA and CDR2 FQGTGA. Trimming removed 0 bases at V and 3 bases at J, with 8 bases between. CDR3 length: 14 amino acids. In DNA, the CDR3 is TGTGCCAGCAGCTTAACGGGGAGGGACACTGAAGCTTTCTTT. Translation: CASSLTGRDTEAFF.

Ten or more counts support this clone. The rearrangement uses TRBV9 and TRBJ2-3; possibly TRBD2 for D (6 bases). The CDR3 is made up of 16 amino acids. V lost 0 bases to trimming and J lost 2 bases, with 13 bases between them. From germline, CDR1 is SGDLS and CDR2 YYNGEE. The CDR3 protein is CASSVGGIAATDTQYF. The CDR3, as DNA: TGTGCCAGCAGCGTAGGGGGGATAGCGGCCACAGATACGCAGTATTTT.

The CDR3 nucleotides read TGTGCCAGTAGTCCCCCGACAGGGCACGAGCAGTACTTC. It codes for CASSPPTGHEQYF. V and J are TRBV19 and TRBJ2-7, with 7 bases identical to TRBD1. The germline V gene has CDR1 LNHDA and CDR2 SQIVND (reference sequence). V was clipped by 5 bases and J by 5 bases; unmatched bases: 6. The CDR3 totals 13 residues.

This clone occurred once. V gene TRBV5-1 combines with J gene TRBJ2-5; D remains ambiguous. The germline V gene has CDR1 SGHRS and CDR2 YFSETQ. Trimming removed 2 bases from V and 2 bases from J, with 7 bases in between. This CDR3 region has 13 residues. CDR3 nucleotides: TGCGCCAGCAGCTTCAACACGCAAGAGACCCAGTACTTC. Translation gives CASSFNTQETQYF.